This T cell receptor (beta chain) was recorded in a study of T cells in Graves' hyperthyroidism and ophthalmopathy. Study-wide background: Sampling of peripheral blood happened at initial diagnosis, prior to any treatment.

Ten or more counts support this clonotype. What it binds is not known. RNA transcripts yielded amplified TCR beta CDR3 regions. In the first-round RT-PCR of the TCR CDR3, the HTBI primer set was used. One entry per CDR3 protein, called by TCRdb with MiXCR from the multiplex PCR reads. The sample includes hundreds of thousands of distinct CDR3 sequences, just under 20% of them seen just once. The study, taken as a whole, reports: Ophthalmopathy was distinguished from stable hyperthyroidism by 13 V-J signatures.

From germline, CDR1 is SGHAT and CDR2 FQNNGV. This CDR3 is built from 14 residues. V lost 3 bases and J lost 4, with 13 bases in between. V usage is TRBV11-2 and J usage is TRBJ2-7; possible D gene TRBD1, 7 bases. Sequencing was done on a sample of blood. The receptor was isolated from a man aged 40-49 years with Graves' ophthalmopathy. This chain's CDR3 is CASSFRGDHYEQYF. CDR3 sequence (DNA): TGTGCCAGCAGCTTCAGGGGGGATCATTACGAGCAGTACTTC.